The clone carrying this T cell receptor beta chain came up many times. The data are from a study of T-cell reconstitution after alpha-beta-depleted transplantation in children. The CDR3 runs 15 residues. The V gene's germline CDR1 is SGHAT and CDR2 FQNNGV. The V gene lost 0 bases and the J gene lost 7 bases, with 13 bases spanning the gap. During its preparation, the TCRbeta library received unique molecular identifiers. TCRdb redid the calling of the PCR reads with MiXCR, one entry per CDR3 protein. The data show a few hundred thousand distinct CDR3 sequences, around 13% seen once. The chain employs TRBV11-2 and TRBJ2-1; D call uncertain. This TCR came from a human donor who donated a stem cell graft to a child with combined immunodeficiency. Sequenced here: PBMCs from the stem cell graft donor, sampled from the stem cell graft. The CDR3 nucleotides are TGTGCCAGCAGCTTAGAGAGGACGACGATAAATGAGCAGTTCTTC. This encodes CASSLERTTINEQFF.